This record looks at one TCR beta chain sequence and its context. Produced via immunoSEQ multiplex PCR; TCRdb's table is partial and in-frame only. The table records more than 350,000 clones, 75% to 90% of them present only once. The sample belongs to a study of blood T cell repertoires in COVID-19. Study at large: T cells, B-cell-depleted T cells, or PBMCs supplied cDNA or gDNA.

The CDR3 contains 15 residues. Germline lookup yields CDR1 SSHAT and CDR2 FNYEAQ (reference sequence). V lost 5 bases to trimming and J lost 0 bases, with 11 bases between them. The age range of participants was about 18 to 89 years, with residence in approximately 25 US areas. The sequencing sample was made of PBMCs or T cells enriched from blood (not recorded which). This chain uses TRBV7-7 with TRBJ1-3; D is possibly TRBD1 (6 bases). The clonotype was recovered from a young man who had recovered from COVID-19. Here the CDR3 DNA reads TGTGCCAGCAGCCCAGGACAGAGCTCTGGAAACACCATATATTTT. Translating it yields CASSPGQSSGNTIYF.